The next 31 T cell receptor beta chains were all read from a single sample in a study of long-term antiretroviral therapy in people with HIV. immunoSEQ v3.0 was run at survey level. Profiling relied on immunoSEQ multiplex PCR, and the TCRdb table lists in-frame clones only, not all of them. The table has some 29,000 clones, roughly 78% seen once. Material: unsorted PBMCs, obtained 1.5 years before starting antiretroviral therapy. These TCRs come from a man in his late teens or twenties with HIV.

The chain combines TRBV6-5 with TRBJ2-7; 7 bases fit TRBD1. The V and J ends lost 0 bases and 2 bases, in that order; junction bases with no gene match: 4. This CDR3 is built from 15 residues. The germline V gene encodes CDR1 MNHEY and CDR2 SVGAGI. The CDR3 nucleotides read TGTGCCAGCAGTTACTCCTACAGGGGAACCTACGAGCAGTACTTC. This gives the protein CASSYSYRGTYEQYF.

This clone was picked up one time. V and J are TRBV14 and TRBJ2-5, with D possibly matching TRBD2 (5 bases). V shed 0 bases and J shed 2 bases, with 13 bases lying between them. This CDR3 is 16 amino acids long. Germline V lookup: CDR1 SGHDN, CDR2 FVKESK. The chain's CDR3 is CASSQDKVGSQETQYF. The CDR3 DNA reads TGTGCCAGCAGCCAAGATAAAGTAGGGAGTCAAGAGACCCAGTACTTC.

V is TRBV7-3 and J is TRBJ2-5, with 8 positions matching TRBD2. The CDR3 consists of 14 residues. V was pared by 5 bases and J by 5 bases, with 7 bases of the junction left unmatched. Germline lookup yields CDR1 SGHTA and CDR2 FQGTGA. The CDR3 here is CASSPGGPGETQYF. CDR3 bases: TGTGCCAGCAGCCCGGGAGGGCCGGGGGAGACCCAGTACTTC.

The chain recombines TRBV21-1 with TRBJ2-7; TRBD2 was called by the table and not checked on the DNA. TRBV21-1 is described as a pseudogene. This CDR3 comprises 19 residues. The CDR3 reads CASSKKKGQWSPITYEQYF. The CDR3 bases are TGTGCCAGCAGCAAAAAAAAAGGCCAGTGGAGTCCAATAACCTACGAGCAGTACTTC.

CDR3 nucleotide sequence: TGTGCCAGTAGTATGCGGGGGGAGCTGTTTTTT. This translates into CASSMRGELFF. This chain uses TRBV19 with TRBJ2-2; no definite D call. The germline V gene encodes CDR1 LNHDA and CDR2 SQIVND (reference sequence). The CDR3 loop spans 11 amino acids. Trimming left V 3 bases short and J 8 bases short, with 4 bases between. Drawing the rest from reference TRBV19 and TRBJ2-2, the complete variable domain is DGGITQSPKYLFRKEGQNVTLSCEQNLNHDAMYWYRQDPGQGLRLIYYSQIVNDFQKGDIAEGYSVSREKKESFPLTVTSAQKNPTAFYLCASSMRGELFFGEGSRLTVL.

V and J are TRBV29-1 and TRBJ1-1; D perhaps matches TRBD1 (5 bases). CDR1 SQVTM and CDR2 ANQGSEA come from the germline V gene. The CDR3 has 13 residues. The V end lost 4 bases, the J end lost 7 bases, and 16 bases lay between the germline ends. CDR3 sequence (DNA): TGCAGCGTTGCCGGGGACCGTAGCCTTGAAGCTTTCTTT. Protein: CSVAGDRSLEAFF.

The chain couples TRBV7-3 to TRBJ1-1; D gene unclear. The CDR3 has 13 amino acids. The ends were cut back, 5 bases at V and 5 bases at J, with 12 bases in the middle. The germline gives CDR1 SGHTA, CDR2 FQGTGA. DNA for the CDR3: TGTGCCAGCAGCCCAAATATGGGTACTGAAGCTTTCTTT. It yields the protein CASSPNMGTEAFF. Variable domain in full (rest from reference TRBV7-3 and TRBJ1-1): GAGVSQTPSNKVTEKGKYVELRCDPISGHTALYWYRQSLGQGPEFLIYFQGTGAADDSGLPNDRFFAVRPEGSVSTLKIQRTERGDSAVYLCASSPNMGTEAFFGQGTRLTVV.

This chain joins TRBV28 and TRBJ2-1; 8 positions match TRBD2. Per the germline V gene, CDR1 is MDHEN and CDR2 is SYDVKM. V was clipped by 2 bases and J by 0 bases; unmatched bases: 0. The CDR3 contains 15 residues. In DNA form, the CDR3 reads TGTGCCAGCAGTTTAGCGGGAGGCTCCTACAATGAGCAGTTCTTC. Protein sequence: CASSLAGGSYNEQFF.

The sample holds one count of this clone. The chain couples TRBV29-1 to TRBJ2-1; tentatively, D is TRBD2 (5 bases). Germline CDR1 is SQVTM and CDR2 is ANQGSEA. The CDR3 consists of 11 residues. The germline V and J ends were trimmed by 6 bases and 7 bases, with 10 bases remaining between them. The CDR3 sequence is CSVTSGNEQFF. CDR3 nucleotide sequence: TGCAGCGTCACCTCGGGGAATGAGCAGTTCTTC.

This chain connects TRBV9 to TRBJ1-3, with D uncertain. The CDR3 spans 15 residues. Trimming took 0 bases from V and 3 from J, leaving 10 bases between them. Germline CDR1 is SGDLS and CDR2 is YYNGEE. CDR3 loop: CASSVAPDRGNTIYF. CDR3 coding DNA: TGTGCCAGCAGCGTAGCTCCTGACCGTGGAAACACCATATATTTT.

The rearrangement joins TRBV7-2 to TRBJ1-1; D is ambiguous. CDR3 length: 13 residues. Germline V gene lookup returns CDR1 SGHTA and CDR2 FQGNSA. V shed 1 base and J shed 2 bases, with 5 bases lying between them. DNA of the CDR3: TGTGCCAGCAGCTTAGGGAGCAACACTGAAGCTTTCTTT. Amino acid sequence: CASSLGSNTEAFF.

The J gene is TRBJ2-3, the V gene TRBV30; D is perhaps TRBD2 (6 bases). The CDR3 covers 16 residues. V lost 2 bases and J lost 1, with 16 bases in between. The germline CDR1 and CDR2 sequences are GTSNPN and SVGIG (reference sequence). As DNA, the CDR3 is TGTGCCTGGAGTACAAAAGTGGGACTCGGCACAGATACGCAGTATTTT. Its translation is CAWSTKVGLGTDTQYF.

The chain uses TRBV12-5 and TRBJ1-2; no clear D. The CDR3 sequence is 14 residues long. Looked up from germline, CDR1 is LGHNT and CDR2 is FRNRAP. The germline V and J ends were trimmed by 5 bases and 4 bases, with 14 bases remaining between them. The CDR3 protein is CASGGSFGPYGYTF. The CDR3 DNA sequence: TGTGCTAGTGGTGGCTCATTCGGGCCCTATGGCTACACCTTC. Using reference TRBV12-5 and TRBJ1-2 for the parts outside the CDR3, the full variable domain is DARVTQTPRHKVTEMGQEVTMRCQPILGHNTVFWYRQTMMQGLELLAYFRNRAPLDDSGMPKDRFSAEMPDATLATLKIQPSEPRDSAVYFCASGGSFGPYGYTFGSGTRLTVV.

This clone was detected only once. This chain links TRBV7-3 with TRBJ2-1; D unclear. CDR3 size: 14 residues. Between the trimmed V and J ends, which lost 5 bases and 6 bases, there was a span of 14 bases. CDR1 is SGHTA and CDR2 is FQGTGA in the germline V gene. CDR3 sequence reads: CASSPLHSSNEQFF. The DNA of the CDR3 is TGTGCCAGCAGCCCCCTCCATAGCAGCAATGAGCAGTTCTTC.

The chain is built from TRBV5-5 and TRBJ2-5; D is perhaps TRBD2 (7 bases). This CDR3 contains 15 residues. Trimming pared 2 bases from V and 5 bases from J, leaving 16 bases between. Germline values: CDR1 SGHKS, CDR2 YYEKEE (reference sequence). The CDR3 DNA reads as TGTGCCAGCAGCTTCCTGGGGGGGCCCCGTGAGACCCAGTACTTC. This encodes CASSFLGGPRETQYF.

This clone was recorded only once. The chain joins TRBV15 to TRBJ1-4, with D hard to call. The V end lost 0 bases, the J end lost 5 bases, and 7 bases lay between the germline ends. CDR3 size: 14 residues. Germline V CDR1 and CDR2: LNHNV, YYDKDF (reference sequence). The CDR3 reads CATSRDRGNEKLFF. CDR3 bases: TGTGCCACCAGCAGAGATCGGGGAAATGAAAAACTGTTTTTT.

In DNA form, the CDR3 reads TGCAGCGTTGAAGAAAGGTGGCTAGCGGGACGATCCTCCTACAATGAGCAGTTCTTC. This sequence encodes CSVEERWLAGRSSYNEQFF. The gene calls are TRBV29-1 and TRBJ2-1; TRBD2 matches at 9 bases. Losses at the gene ends were 0 bases for V and 0 bases for J; bases not matched to a gene: 12. CDR1 is SQVTM, CDR2 ANQGSEA, per germline. The CDR3 is made up of 19 amino acids.

Of note for this clone: Other DNA sequences in the same sample also yield this CDR3. The chain joins TRBV4-3 to TRBJ2-1; 13 bases are shared with TRBD2. CDR1 and CDR2 from the germline V gene are LGHNA and YSLEER. Trimming took 4 bases from V and 5 from J; bases not matched to a gene: 2. The CDR3 has 15 residues. For the CDR3, the DNA is TGCGCCAGCAGCCCAGGACTAGCGGGAGACAATGAGCAGTTCTTC. Its translation is CASSPGLAGDNEQFF.

This chain joins TRBV13 and TRBJ1-2, with D uncertain. Germline values: CDR1 PRHDT, CDR2 FYEKMQ (reference sequence). CDR3 length: 13 residues. The V end lost 5 bases, the J end lost 4 bases, and 11 bases lay between the germline ends. The DNA for the CDR3 is TGTGCCAGCAGCCCCCCGGCCTTCTATGGCTACACCTTC. It specifies CASSPPAFYGYTF.

This clone was picked up a small number of times. The gene calls are TRBV4-1 and TRBJ2-7; 8 bases align to TRBD2. Germline values: CDR1 MGHRA, CDR2 YSYEKL. Losses at the gene ends were 1 base for V and 2 bases for J; bases not matched to a gene: 7. CDR3 size: 16 residues. Here the CDR3 reads CASSQGVGGRTYEQYF. Written as DNA, the CDR3 is TGCGCCAGCAGCCAAGGAGTTGGCGGGAGGACCTACGAGCAGTACTTC.

V and J are TRBV5-1 and TRBJ2-7; TRBD1 matches at 8 bases. The CDR3 loop spans 14 amino acids. Losses at the gene ends were 2 bases for V and 4 bases for J; bases not matched to a gene: 5. Germline CDR1 reads SGHRS; CDR2 reads YFSETQ. CDR3 protein: CASSLGQGSYEQYF. The CDR3 DNA is TGCGCCAGCAGCTTAGGACAGGGTTCATACGAGCAGTACTTC.

The V and J genes are TRBV6-6 and TRBJ1-1; 10 nucleotides line up with TRBD1. Germline values: CDR1 MNHNY, CDR2 SVGAGI (reference sequence). V gave up 5 bases and J gave up 2 bases; unmatched junction bases: 8. The CDR3 is 16 residues long. The CDR3 sequence is CASSRRQGADNTEAFF. CDR3 in DNA: TGTGCCAGCAGTAGAAGACAGGGGGCGGACAACACTGAAGCTTTCTTT.

V usage is TRBV6-5 and J usage is TRBJ2-5; no reliable D call. CDR3 length equals 12 residues. Germline CDR1 and CDR2: MNHEY and SVGAGI. V shed 5 bases and J shed 7 bases, with 11 bases lying between them. The CDR3 DNA is TGTGCCAGCAGTCCCCGGGTTGGGACCCAGTACTTC. It yields the protein CASSPRVGTQYF.

This chain joins TRBV5-5 and TRBJ2-7; the match to TRBD2 covers 8 bases. Germline V gives CDR1 SGHKS, CDR2 YYEKEE (reference sequence). The CDR3 sequence is 19 residues long. J lost 3 bases, V lost 5 bases, and 22 bases had no gene match. CDR3 sequence: CASRLGHPGTAGGNYEQYF. The CDR3 DNA sequence: TGTGCCAGCAGACTGGGACATCCTGGTACGGCGGGAGGAAACTACGAGCAGTACTTC.

In this sample, this clone turned up once. V gene TRBV6-5 combines with J gene TRBJ2-7; tentative D call: TRBD2 (6 bases). The CDR3 totals 15 residues. The germline gives CDR1 MNHEY, CDR2 SVGAGI. V was pared by 5 bases and J by 6 bases, with 20 bases between. The chain's CDR3 is CASSPPAGGTGEQYF. CDR3 coding DNA: TGTGCCAGCAGTCCACCCGCCGGGGGTACAGGCGAGCAGTACTTC.

The chain is built from TRBV28 and TRBJ2-7, with D tentatively TRBD2 (5 bases). Germline V gene data show CDR1 as MDHEN and CDR2 as SYDVKM. The V gene lost 6 bases and the J gene lost 6 bases, with 9 bases spanning the gap. The CDR3 contains 11 residues. CDR3 in amino acids: CASRRGFEQYF. The CDR3 DNA sequence: TGTGCCAGCAGGAGAGGGTTCGAGCAGTACTTC.

The rearrangement joins TRBV28 to TRBJ2-1, with 9 bases fitting TRBD2. This CDR3 contains 14 residues. Trimming took 2 bases from V and 4 from J; bases not matched to a gene: 0. Per germline, CDR1 MDHEN and CDR2 SYDVKM. The CDR3 sequence is CASSLAGGYNEQFF. In DNA, the CDR3 is TGTGCCAGCAGTTTAGCGGGAGGGTACAATGAGCAGTTCTTC.

In its sample, this clone was seen a few times. The chain uses TRBV7-6 and TRBJ2-6; D uncertain. CDR3 length equals 18 residues. Deletions cut 3 bases from V and 0 bases from J, with 15 bases between. Per the germline V gene, CDR1 is SGHVS and CDR2 is FNYEAQ. The CDR3 region has the DNA TGTGCCAGCAGCTTGTTACCAGGTCGCCCCTCTGGGGCCAACGTCCTGACTTTC. It yields the protein CASSLLPGRPSGANVLTF. Full variable domain (rest looked up from reference TRBV7-6 and TRBJ2-6): GAGVSQSPRYKVTKRGQDVALRCDPISGHVSLYWYRQALGQGPEFLTYFNYEAQQDKSGLPNDRFSAERPEGSISTLTIQRTEQRDSAMYRCASSLLPGRPSGANVLTFGAGSRLTVL.

J is TRBJ2-1 and V is TRBV5-1; unclear D gene. Germline CDR1 is SGHRS and CDR2 is YFSETQ. V was shortened by 7 bases and J by 5 bases, with 19 bases between the two germline ends. The CDR3 is 15 residues long. The CDR3 bases are TGCGCCAGCGGCACAACACTATACACAGACAATGAGCAGTTCTTC. Amino acid sequence: CASGTTLYTDNEQFF.

V gene TRBV27 combines with J gene TRBJ2-7; D is undetermined. The CDR3 spans 14 residues. V shed 1 base and J shed 2 bases, with 9 bases lying between them. Germline V lookup: CDR1 MNHEY, CDR2 SMNVEV (reference sequence). CDR3 bases: TGTGCCAGCAGTTTATTTCCACCGCCCTACGAGCAGTACTTC. Its translation: CASSLFPPPYEQYF.

The chain couples TRBV19 to TRBJ1-4; TRBD1 is a possible D gene (5 bases). V was cut by 8 bases and J by 8 bases, with 9 bases left in between. Per the germline V gene, CDR1 is LNHDA and CDR2 is SQIVND (reference sequence). This CDR3 spans 11 amino acids. The CDR3 coding sequence is TGTGCCAGTGGGGGGGAGGAAAAACTGTTTTTT. It codes for CASGGEEKLFF.